This T cell receptor beta chain was profiled in a study of Ad26.COV2.S vaccination and SARS-CoV-2 variants. Study-wide context: Ad26.COV2.S was injected intramuscularly once or twice, 56 days apart.

Trimming took 7 bases from V and 9 from J, leaving 16 bases between them. This CDR3 comprises 13 residues. The method was immunoSEQ multiplex PCR; TCRdb's version includes in-frame clones alone and lacks a portion of them. The data hold around 320,000 clones, with roughly 84% observed a single time. As to treatment: roughly 19 received Ad26.COV2.S at low or high dose, single or two shots; 5 received placebo; per-sample allocation not given. Day 63 after the first injection of vaccine or placebo was the sampling time. The chain has TRBV12-3 or TRBV12-4 and TRBJ1-5; D uncertain. This specimen was peripheral blood, taken in a trial of Ad26.COV2.S vaccine versus placebo. This TCR was sampled from a person between 18 and 60 years old who received the Ad26.COV2.S COVID-19 vaccine or a placebo. The CDR3 DNA sequence: TGTGCCAGCAACCCCTACGGTTCTGGGCCCCAGCATTTT. Protein sequence: CASNPYGSGPQHF.